Listed below are T cell receptor beta chains from one sample, sequenced in a study of glioma-infiltrating T cells after dendritic cell vaccination. Data came from immunoSEQ multiplex PCR; TCRdb stores just in-frame clones and leaves some out. This repertoire shows around 78,000 clones, roughly 91% found once; its top ten account for 2% to 2.5%. The material sequenced was blood, taken after dendritic cell vaccination. The receptors originated from a human donor with glioblastoma. CDR3s include the opening cysteine and the closing phenylalanine or tryptophan. The D gene is left open where the match is weak. Rows give clone size only sometimes, using once, few, many, or a class for an expanded clone.

v_gene: TRBV21-1; j_gene: TRBJ1-1; abundance: .; len: 16; d_gene: .; CDR3aa: CASSKEGALIYTEAFF; CDR3nt: TGTGCCAGCAGCAAAGAGGGGGCTCTAATCTACACTGAAGCTTTCTTT
v_gene: TRBV5-1; j_gene: TRBJ1-6; abundance: .; len: 15; d_gene: .; CDR3aa: CASSQDPGGNSPLHF; CDR3nt: TGCGCCAGCAGCCAAGATCCTGGCGGTAATTCACCCCTCCACTTT
v_gene: TRBV11-2; j_gene: TRBJ1-1; abundance: .; len: 18; d_gene: .; CDR3aa: CASSLALLGDSLNTEAFF; CDR3nt: TGTGCCAGCAGCTTAGCTCTTCTTGGGGACTCACTGAACACTGAAGCTTTCTTT
v_gene: TRBV4-3; j_gene: TRBJ2-3; abundance: .; len: 17; d_gene: .; CDR3aa: CASSQDNQRVVTDTQYF; CDR3nt: TGCGCCAGCAGCCAAGATAACCAGCGAGTGGTAACAGATACGCAGTATTTT
v_gene: TRBV5-5; j_gene: TRBJ1-2; abundance: .; len: 15; d_gene: TRBD1; CDR3aa: CASSLDHRGLHGYTF; CDR3nt: TGTGCCAGCAGCCTTGATCACAGGGGCCTGCATGGCTACACCTTC
v_gene: TRBV11-3; j_gene: TRBJ2-1; abundance: .; len: 14; d_gene: .; CDR3aa: CASSLAFSRNEQFF; CDR3nt: TGTGCCAGCAGCTTAGCCTTCTCGCGCAATGAGCAGTTCTTC
v_gene: TRBV6-5; j_gene: TRBJ1-1; abundance: .; len: 13; d_gene: .; CDR3aa: CASSAITGTEAFF; CDR3nt: TGTGCCAGCAGTGCGATAACGGGTACTGAAGCTTTCTTT
v_gene: TRBV10-3; j_gene: TRBJ2-1; abundance: .; len: 12; d_gene: .; CDR3aa: CAISRDGDEQFF; CDR3nt: TGTGCCATCAGCCGGGATGGGGATGAGCAGTTCTTC
v_gene: TRBV18; j_gene: TRBJ2-2; abundance: once; len: 14; d_gene: TRBD1; CDR3aa: CASSPRDRSGELFF; CDR3nt: TGTGCCAGCTCACCAAGGGACAGGAGCGGGGAGCTGTTTTTT
v_gene: TRBV4-1; j_gene: TRBJ1-1; abundance: .; len: 15; d_gene: .; CDR3aa: CASSHPQGGNTEAFF; CDR3nt: TGCGCCAGCAGCCATCCGCAAGGGGGGAACACTGAAGCTTTCTTT
v_gene: TRBV29-1; j_gene: TRBJ2-7; abundance: .; len: 13; d_gene: .; CDR3aa: CSVPTGSSYEQYF; CDR3nt: TGCAGCGTCCCCACGGGTTCCTCCTACGAGCAGTACTTC
v_gene: TRBV7-9; j_gene: TRBJ2-7; abundance: .; len: 13; d_gene: TRBD1; CDR3aa: CASRDPGQGEQYF; CDR3nt: TGTGCCAGCAGGGACCCGGGACAGGGTGAGCAGTACTTC
v_gene: TRBV7-3; j_gene: TRBJ2-1; abundance: few; len: 13; d_gene: .; CDR3aa: CASSIGTSNEQFF; CDR3nt: TGTGCCAGCAGCATCGGGACTTCCAATGAGCAGTTCTTC
v_gene: TRBV9; j_gene: TRBJ2-1; abundance: .; len: 15; d_gene: .; CDR3aa: CASSVDGGSYNEQFF; CDR3nt: TGTGCCAGCAGCGTAGATGGCGGCTCCTACAATGAGCAGTTCTTC
v_gene: TRBV12-5; j_gene: TRBJ2-5; abundance: .; len: 12; d_gene: .; CDR3aa: CASLYREETQYF; CDR3nt: TGTGCTAGTCTCTATCGGGAAGAGACCCAGTACTTC
v_gene: TRBV6-5; j_gene: TRBJ2-7; abundance: few; len: 14; d_gene: TRBD2; CDR3aa: CASRTAGVENEQYF; CDR3nt: TGTGCCAGCCGTACAGCGGGAGTCGAGAACGAGCAGTACTTC
v_gene: TRBV4-3; j_gene: TRBJ2-1; abundance: once; len: 14; d_gene: TRBD2; CDR3aa: CASSQDSGGNEQFF; CDR3nt: TGCGCCAGCAGCCAAGATAGCGGGGGAAATGAGCAGTTCTTC
v_gene: TRBV19; j_gene: TRBJ1-2; abundance: .; len: 13; d_gene: .; CDR3aa: CASSIVINYGYTF; CDR3nt: TGTGCCAGTAGTATAGTTATCAACTATGGCTACACCTTC
v_gene: TRBV6-1; j_gene: TRBJ1-1; abundance: .; len: 12; d_gene: TRBD1; CDR3aa: CASGTGWAEAFF; CDR3nt: TGTGCCAGCGGGACAGGGTGGGCTGAAGCTTTCTTT
v_gene: TRBV4-2; j_gene: TRBJ2-3; abundance: once; len: 18; d_gene: TRBD2; CDR3aa: CASSQGGTSGGTTDTQYF; CDR3nt: TGTGCCAGCAGCCAAGGTGGCACTAGCGGGGGGACCACAGATACGCAGTATTTT